Sequencing of this T cell receptor (beta chain) was carried out in a study of blood T cell repertoires in COVID-19. Study as a whole: There were acute and convalescent COVID-19 samples, and they came from the United States, Italy and Spain.

This CDR3 has 14 residues. V was pared by 7 bases and J by 0 bases, with 13 bases between. Germline V lookup: CDR1 MDHEN, CDR2 SYDVKM. Using immunoSEQ multiplex PCR, the repertoire was profiled, and TCRdb retains in-frame clones only, with some absent. The table shows under 500,000 clones, with approximately 90% occurring only once. Individuals drawn from about 26 US areas were roughly 18 to 89 years old. The origin of this receptor is a man aged 25-45 years who had recovered from COVID-19. This chain links TRBV28 with TRBJ2-7; D possibly corresponds to TRBD1 (5 bases). Sequencing was carried out using PBMCs or T cells enriched from blood (not recorded which). The CDR3 reads CASKWGRSSYEQYF. The DNA of the CDR3 is TGTGCCAGCAAGTGGGGCCGTAGCTCCTACGAGCAGTACTTC.